This TCR beta chain was sequenced for a study of blood T cell repertoires in COVID-19. The CDR3 is 13 residues long. V was shortened by 4 bases and J by 4 bases, with 11 bases between the two germline ends. Germline lookup yields CDR1 LNHDA and CDR2 SQIVND (reference sequence). Some clones are missing from TCRdb's copy, which holds only in-frame ones; the method was immunoSEQ multiplex PCR. The sample records under 200,000 clones, around 82% being singletons. This clone was picked up a small number of times. The source of this sequence is a woman aged 55-69 years with acute COVID-19. Sequencing was done on a sample of PBMCs or T cells enriched from blood (not recorded which). The chain employs TRBV19 and TRBJ2-7, with unresolved D. The DNA of the CDR3 is TGTGCCAGTAGTACGGTTCCCGAATACGAGCAGTACTTC. This gives the protein CASSTVPEYEQYF.